This TCR beta chain originates from a study of shared clonotypes between healthy human individuals. Only in-frame clones appear in the TCRdb table, and some are missing; sequencing was by immunoSEQ multiplex PCR. The sample includes a few million clones, approximately 96% of them seen just once. A word on this clone: The sample carries other DNA sequences with the same CDR3.

The sample comprised naive CD4+ T cells sorted from blood. Specified subset: CD45RA+ positively selected. The receptor was derived from a man aged 18 to 29 in good health.

CDR3 protein: CASSLDGFYEQYF. For the CDR3, the DNA is TGTGCCAGCAGCTTAGATGGTTTTTACGAGCAGTACTTC. The chain employs TRBV7-9 and TRBJ2-7; D unresolved. The germline V gene encodes CDR1 SEHNR and CDR2 FQNEAQ (reference sequence). The CDR3 consists of 13 residues. Trimming took 1 base from V and 4 from J, leaving 8 bases between them.